This T cell receptor (beta chain) is from a study of vaccination effects on CD4 cells after COVID-19. General study results and limits: Healthy vaccine recipients' vaccine-induced clones were almost all SARS-CoV-2 mono-reactive. Late post-vaccination, clones induced by infection and those induced by vaccine underwent marked clonal contraction.

Sequencing in the ViraFEST assay came after antigen-specific CD4+ T cells had been expanded with viral peptide pools, which were used to stimulate PBMC. Isolation of CD4+ T cells took place after 10 days of culture. None of these healthy vaccinees had been infected with SARS-CoV-2 before vaccination. Cultures used about 2 million PBMC per well, about 10 IU/ml IL-2 and about 10 ug/ml peptides. Half-medium exchanges with IL-2 medium took place on days 3 and 7. Data came from immunoSEQ multiplex PCR; TCRdb stores just in-frame clones and leaves some out. Counted here are some 22,000 clones, 60% to 75% occurring once; the ten biggest clones make up approximately 24%. This CDR3 has 14 amino acids. Trimming shortened V by 0 bases and J by 8 bases, and 16 bases separated the two germline ends. Per the germline V gene, CDR1 is GTSNPN and CDR2 is SVGIG (reference sequence). A remark on this clone: Its antigen is not known.

The material sequenced was CD4+ T cells from PBMCs cultured with HCoV-NL63 spike peptides, taken before COVID-19 vaccination. This clonotype was obtained from a human donor who received a COVID-19 vaccine. The chain joins TRBV30 to TRBJ1-2; D is perhaps TRBD1 (5 bases). The CDR3 reads CAWSVGLAGTGYTF. In DNA, the CDR3 is TGTGCCTGGAGTGTAGGGCTTGCAGGGACCGGCTACACCTTC.